Listed below are T cell receptor beta chains from one sample, sequenced in a study of blood T cell repertoires in COVID-19. Using immunoSEQ multiplex PCR, the repertoire was profiled, and TCRdb retains in-frame clones only, with some absent. The sample consists of about 180,000 clones, approximately 82% of them appearing once. Sequenced sample: PBMCs or T cells enriched from blood (not recorded which). These receptors came from a woman in her forties or fifties who had recovered from COVID-19. CDR3s include the opening cysteine and the closing phenylalanine or tryptophan. The D gene is left open where the match is weak. The size entry is marked missing in some rows and otherwise reads once, few, many or a size class.

d_call j_call v_call clone_size cdr3_length cdr3_aa cdr3_nt
- TRBJ2-7 TRBV7-2 - 14 CASSLGGRTYEQYF TGTGCCAGCAGCTTGGGGGGACGGACCTACGAGCAGTACTTC
- TRBJ1-3 TRBV12-3/TRBV12-4 once 12 CASQSSGNTIYF TGTGCCAGCCAGTCCTCTGGAAACACCATATATTTT
TRBD1 TRBJ1-6 TRBV18 - 15 CASSPGQGSGSPLHF TGTGCCAGCTCGCCAGGACAGGGGAGCGGTTCACCCCTCCACTTT
TRBD2 TRBJ2-7 TRBV3-1/TRBV3-2 - 16 CASSHGSGLAVNEQYF TGTGCCAGCAGCCATGGGAGTGGACTAGCAGTCAACGAGCAGTACTTC
TRBD1 TRBJ2-1 TRBV9 - 12 CASSATDRALFF TGTGCCAGCAGCGCCACAGACAGGGCGCTGTTCTTC
- TRBJ2-1 TRBV4-1 - 15 CASSQVSGVYNEQFF TGCGCCAGCAGCCAGGTTAGCGGAGTTTACAATGAGCAGTTCTTC
- TRBJ1-2 TRBV28 - 13 CASTPQGRYGYTF TGTGCCAGCACCCCCCAGGGGCGCTATGGCTACACCTTC
TRBD2 TRBJ2-2 TRBV30 - 16 CAWRVTSGRTVGELFF TGTGCCTGGAGGGTGACTAGCGGGAGAACTGTCGGGGAGCTGTTTTTT
TRBD1 TRBJ2-7 TRBV3-1/TRBV3-2 few 14 CASSREGGGYEQYF TGTGCCAGCAGCCGAGAAGGGGGCGGGTACGAGCAGTACTTC
TRBD1 TRBJ2-7 TRBV6-1 - 15 CASSEVTGDPYEQYF TGTGCCAGCAGTGAAGTGACAGGGGACCCTTACGAGCAGTACTTC
- TRBJ2-2 TRBV5-1 - 12 CASRQGDGELFF TGCGCCAGCAGACAGGGAGACGGGGAGCTGTTTTTT
- TRBJ1-2 TRBV4-2 once 15 CASSQVFQGNYGYTF TGTGCCAGCAGCCAAGTTTTTCAGGGGAACTATGGCTACACCTTC
- TRBJ2-7 TRBV10-3 - 12 CAISDGGYEQYF TGTGCCATCAGTGATGGGGGGTACGAGCAGTACTTC
- TRBJ2-7 TRBV4-1 - 14 CASSGQLSSYEQYF TGCGCCAGCAGTGGACAGTTGAGCTCCTACGAGCAGTACTTC
- TRBJ2-1 TRBV15 - 15 CATSRDSRQVNEQFF TGTGCCACCAGCAGAGACTCCCGACAGGTCAATGAGCAGTTCTTC
- TRBJ1-5 TRBV4-1 - 15 CASSQEDPGGQPQHF TGCGCCAGCAGCCAAGAGGATCCGGGGGGGCAGCCCCAGCATTTT
- TRBJ2-1 TRBV11-3 - 13 CASRGGFGNEQFF TGTGCCAGCAGGGGGGGTTTCGGCAATGAGCAGTTCTTC
- TRBJ1-2 TRBV6-1 - 14 CASSDQTVPYGYTF TGTGCCAGCAGTGACCAAACAGTACCCTATGGCTACACCTTC
- TRBJ2-7 TRBV18 - 14 CASSPGGQTYEQYF TGTGCCAGCTCCCCAGGAGGACAGACCTACGAGCAGTACTTC
- TRBJ1-1 TRBV9 - 15 CASTPRGASNTEAFF TGTGCCAGCACCCCGCGGGGGGCGAGCAACACTGAAGCTTTCTTT
- TRBJ1-4 TRBV21-1 - 16 CASSKGAPATNEKLFF TGTGCCAGCAGCAAAGGGGCCCCAGCCACTAATGAAAAACTGTTTTTT
- TRBJ1-3 TRBV5-6 - 14 CASSLHRSGNTIYF TGTGCCAGCAGCCTACACAGGTCAGGAAACACCATATATTTT
TRBD2 TRBJ2-4 TRBV4-1 few 16 CASSQEGLAGGNIQYF TGCGCCAGCAGCCAAGAGGGGCTAGCGGGAGGAAACATTCAGTACTTC
- TRBJ1-1 TRBV28 - 15 CASKITGLANTEAFF TGTGCCAGCAAAATTACGGGTCTCGCCAACACTGAAGCTTTCTTT
- TRBJ2-1 TRBV12-5 - 13 CASGLGLELEQFF TGTGCTAGTGGTTTGGGGTTGGAGTTGGAGCAGTTCTTC
TRBD1 TRBJ2-7 TRBV5-1 - 14 CASSAGQGSYEQYF TGCGCCAGCAGCGCGGGACAGGGGTCCTACGAGCAGTACTTC
- TRBJ1-5 TRBV9 once 15 CASSRTGERNQPQHF TGTGCCAGCAGCCGGACGGGGGAGAGAAATCAGCCCCAGCATTTT
TRBD1 TRBJ2-2 TRBV18 - 15 CASSLGQTNTGELFF TGTGCCAGCTCCCTGGGACAGACGAACACCGGGGAGCTGTTTTTT
- TRBJ1-2 TRBV7-9 - 12 CASSLVSSPDTF TGTGCCAGCAGCTTAGTTAGTAGTCCGGACACCTTC
- TRBJ1-5 TRBV5-4 - 14 CASSEGGGNQPQHF TGTGCCAGCAGCGAAGGGGGGGGCAATCAGCCCCAGCATTTT
- TRBJ1-1 TRBV4-1 - 16 CASSQGLGSLNTEAFF TGCGCCAGCAGCCAAGGTCTAGGCAGCCTGAACACTGAAGCTTTCTTT
- TRBJ1-1 TRBV6-1 - 12 CASSDGYAEAFF TGTGCCAGCAGTGACGGTTACGCTGAAGCTTTCTTT
TRBD1 TRBJ1-2 TRBV5-8 - 19 CASTPKSGYALTGVYGYTF TGTGCCAGCACCCCAAAATCCGGCTACGCCCTGACAGGGGTCTATGGCTACACCTTC
- TRBJ1-2 TRBV28 - 13 CASSFGGGYGYTF TGTGCCAGCAGTTTTGGGGGCGGCTATGGCTACACCTTC
- TRBJ2-7 TRBV5-6 - 14 CASNARVLSYEQYF TGTGCCAGCAACGCGAGAGTTCTCTCCTACGAGCAGTACTTC
TRBD2 TRBJ2-1 TRBV7-8 - 15 CASREREDSYNEQFF TGTGCCAGCAGAGAGCGGGAAGACTCCTACAATGAGCAGTTCTTC
TRBD2 TRBJ2-7 TRBV28 - 15 CASSPHRSGSYEQYF TGTGCCAGCAGTCCCCATCGTAGCGGGAGCTACGAGCAGTACTTC
- TRBJ2-1 TRBV6-5 - 12 CASSRHANEQFF TGTGCCAGCAGCCGTCACGCGAATGAGCAGTTCTTC
TRBD2 TRBJ2-1 TRBV5-1 many 14 CASSSGLGFNEQFF TGCGCCAGCAGCTCGGGACTAGGATTTAATGAGCAGTTCTTC
TRBD1 TRBJ2-1 TRBV6-1 few 16 CASSDWLGQGGNEQFF TGTGCCAGCAGTGATTGGTTGGGACAGGGAGGCAATGAGCAGTTCTTC
TRBD1 TRBJ1-5 TRBV6-5 few 13 CASTKQGNQPQHF TGTGCCAGCACCAAACAGGGGAATCAGCCCCAGCATTTT
- TRBJ1-5 TRBV5-4 - 14 CASSPAPSNQPQHF TGTGCCAGCAGCCCAGCGCCCTCCAATCAGCCCCAGCATTTT
- TRBJ2-3 TRBV4-2 - 16 CASSSGESGGTDTQYF TGTGCCAGCAGCTCCGGCGAGAGCGGAGGCACAGATACGCAGTATTTT
- TRBJ1-5 TRBV6-5 few 12 CASSRAGQPQHF TGTGCCAGCAGCAGGGCAGGTCAGCCCCAGCATTTT
- TRBJ1-2 TRBV5-1 - 11 CASSPGKGYTF TGCGCCAGCAGCCCCGGGAAGGGCTACACCTTC
- TRBJ2-3 TRBV19 once 14 CASSPRVGTDTQYF TGTGCCAGTAGTCCCCGGGTAGGCACAGATACGCAGTATTTT
- TRBJ2-2 TRBV18 - 16 CASSPMTLGNTGELFF TGTGCCAGCTCACCGATGACATTGGGGAACACCGGGGAGCTGTTTTTT
- TRBJ1-5 TRBV19 - 15 CASSITGATPGPQHF TGTGCCAGTAGTATAACAGGAGCGACCCCAGGGCCCCAGCATTTT
TRBD1 TRBJ1-5 TRBV19 few 15 CASSSDRDGNQPQHF TGTGCCAGTAGTTCGGACAGGGATGGGAATCAGCCCCAGCATTTT
- TRBJ1-4 TRBV2 - 12 CASSEAGGKLFF TGTGCCAGCAGTGAAGCAGGGGGTAAACTGTTTTTT